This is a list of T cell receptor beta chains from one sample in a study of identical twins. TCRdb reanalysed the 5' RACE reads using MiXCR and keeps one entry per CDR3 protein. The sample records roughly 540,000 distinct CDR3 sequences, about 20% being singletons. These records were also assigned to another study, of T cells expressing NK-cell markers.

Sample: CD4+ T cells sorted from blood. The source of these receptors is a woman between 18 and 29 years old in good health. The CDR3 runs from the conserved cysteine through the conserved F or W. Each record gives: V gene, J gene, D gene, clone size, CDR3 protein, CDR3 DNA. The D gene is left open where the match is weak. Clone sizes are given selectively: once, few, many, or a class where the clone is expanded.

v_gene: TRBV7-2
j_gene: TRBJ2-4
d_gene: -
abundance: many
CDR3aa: CASSLDGKVNIQYF
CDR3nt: TGTGCCAGCAGCTTAGACGGGAAGGTGAACATTCAGTACTTC

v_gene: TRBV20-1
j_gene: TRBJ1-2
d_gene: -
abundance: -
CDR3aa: CSARDLNYGYTF
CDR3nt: TGCAGTGCTAGAGATCTGAACTATGGCTACACCTTC

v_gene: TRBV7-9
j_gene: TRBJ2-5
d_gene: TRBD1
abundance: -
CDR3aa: CASSIPGTGFETQYF
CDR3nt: TGTGCCAGCAGCATCCCCGGGACAGGGTTTGAGACCCAGTACTTC

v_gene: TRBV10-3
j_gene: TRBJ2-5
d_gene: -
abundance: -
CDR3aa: CAISMTAEETQYF
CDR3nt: TGTGCCATCAGCATGACGGCAGAAGAGACCCAGTACTTC

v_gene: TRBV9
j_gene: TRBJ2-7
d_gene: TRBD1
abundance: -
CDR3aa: CASSVAPGTGGPYEQYF
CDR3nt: TGTGCCAGCAGCGTAGCACCCGGGACAGGGGGCCCCTACGAGCAGTACTTC

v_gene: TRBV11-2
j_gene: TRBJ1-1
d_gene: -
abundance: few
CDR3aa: CASSLSDTEAFF
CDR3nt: TGTGCCAGCAGCTTATCAGACACTGAAGCTTTCTTT

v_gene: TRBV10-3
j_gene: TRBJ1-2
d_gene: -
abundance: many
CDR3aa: CAISEVRGPDYGYTF
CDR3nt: TGTGCCATCAGTGAGGTCAGGGGACCGGACTATGGCTACACCTTC

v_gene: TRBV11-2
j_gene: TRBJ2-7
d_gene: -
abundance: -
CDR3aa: CASSRDPLTSYEQYF
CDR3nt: TGTGCCAGCAGCCGGGACCCACTGACGTCCTACGAGCAGTACTTC

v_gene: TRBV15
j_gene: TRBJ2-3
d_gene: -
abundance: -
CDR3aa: CATSRDRADTQYF
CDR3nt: TGTGCCACCAGCAGAGATCGTGCAGATACGCAGTATTTT

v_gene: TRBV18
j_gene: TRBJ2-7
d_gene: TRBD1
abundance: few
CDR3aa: CASSPLGGDRPLRDEQYF
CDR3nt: TGTGCCAGCTCACCTCTCGGAGGGGACAGGCCATTACGGGACGAGCAGTACTTC

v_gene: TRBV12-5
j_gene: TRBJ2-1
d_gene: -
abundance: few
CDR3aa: CASGAGSSYNEQFF
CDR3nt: TGTGCTAGTGGTGCAGGAAGCTCCTACAATGAGCAGTTCTTC

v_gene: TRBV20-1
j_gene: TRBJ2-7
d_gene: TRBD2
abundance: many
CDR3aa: CSAMVSGSSQYF
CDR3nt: TGCAGTGCCATGGTTAGCGGGAGTTCGCAGTACTTC

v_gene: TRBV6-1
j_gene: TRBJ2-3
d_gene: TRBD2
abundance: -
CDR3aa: CATRAQGLAHDTQYF
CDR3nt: TGTGCCACCCGGGCCCAGGGACTAGCGCATGATACGCAGTATTTT

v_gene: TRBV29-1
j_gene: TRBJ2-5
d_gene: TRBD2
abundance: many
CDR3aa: CSVEGGRETQYF
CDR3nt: TGCAGCGTTGAAGGCGGGAGAGAGACCCAGTACTTC

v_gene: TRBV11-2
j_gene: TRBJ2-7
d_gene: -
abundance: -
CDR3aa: CASSLGLIIGYEQYF
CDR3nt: TGTGCCAGCAGCTTAGGCCTGATTATAGGCTACGAGCAGTACTTC

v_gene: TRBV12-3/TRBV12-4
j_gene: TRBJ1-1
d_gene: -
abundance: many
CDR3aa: CASSPEQGKGFF
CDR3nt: TGTGCCAGCAGCCCTGAACAGGGAAAGGGTTTCTTT